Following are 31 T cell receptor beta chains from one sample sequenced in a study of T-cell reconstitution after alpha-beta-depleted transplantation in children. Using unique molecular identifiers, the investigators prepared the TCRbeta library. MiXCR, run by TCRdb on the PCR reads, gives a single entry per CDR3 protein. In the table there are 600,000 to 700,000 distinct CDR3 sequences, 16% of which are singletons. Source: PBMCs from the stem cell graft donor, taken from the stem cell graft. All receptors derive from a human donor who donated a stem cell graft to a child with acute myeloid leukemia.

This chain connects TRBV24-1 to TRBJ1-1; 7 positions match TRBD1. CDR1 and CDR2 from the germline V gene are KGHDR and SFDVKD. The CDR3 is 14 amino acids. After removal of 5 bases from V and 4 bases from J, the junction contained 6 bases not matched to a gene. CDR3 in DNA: TGTGCCACCAGTGTCCGCAGGGGGTCCACTGAAGCTTTCTTT. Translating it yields CATSVRRGSTEAFF.

DNA of the CDR3: TGCAGTGCTAAGGACAGGGGATTCGTGGAACAGTTCTTC. Translating it yields CSAKDRGFVEQFF. The chain combines TRBV20-1 with TRBJ2-1; 9 nucleotides match TRBD1. Germline V gene sequence: CDR1 DFQATT, CDR2 SNEGSKA (reference sequence). This CDR3 comprises 13 residues. With 4 bases clipped from V and 13 bases from J, the junction kept 11 bases outside the gene matches.

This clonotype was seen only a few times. In DNA, the CDR3 is TGTGCCAGCAGCTTGTGGGAGTTCTCCTACAATGAGCAGTTCTTC. Protein product: CASSLWEFSYNEQFF. This chain joins TRBV5-4 and TRBJ2-1; the D gene is possibly TRBD2 (5 bases). Looked up from germline, CDR1 is SGHNT and CDR2 is YYREEE (reference sequence). V lost 1 base to trimming and J lost 0 bases, with 8 bases between them. The CDR3 has 15 residues.

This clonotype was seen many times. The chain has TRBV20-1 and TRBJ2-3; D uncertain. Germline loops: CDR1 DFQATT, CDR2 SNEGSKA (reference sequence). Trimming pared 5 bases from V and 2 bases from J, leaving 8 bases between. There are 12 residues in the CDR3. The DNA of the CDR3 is TGCAGTGCTCCGGAGCCCACAGATACGCAGTATTTT. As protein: CSAPEPTDTQYF.

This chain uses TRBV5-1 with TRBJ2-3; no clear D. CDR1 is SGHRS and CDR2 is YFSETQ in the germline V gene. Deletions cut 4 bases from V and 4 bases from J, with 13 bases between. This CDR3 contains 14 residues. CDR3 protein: CASSPGEGPDTQYF. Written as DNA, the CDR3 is TGCGCCAGCAGCCCCGGAGAAGGGCCAGATACGCAGTATTTT.

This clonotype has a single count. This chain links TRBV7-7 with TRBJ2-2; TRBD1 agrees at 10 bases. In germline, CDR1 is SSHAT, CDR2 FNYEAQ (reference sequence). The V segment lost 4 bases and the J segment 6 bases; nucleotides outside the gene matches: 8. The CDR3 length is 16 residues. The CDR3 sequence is CASSSFSGTGAGELFF. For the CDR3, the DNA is TGTGCCAGCAGCTCTTTCTCCGGGACAGGGGCCGGGGAGCTGTTTTTT.

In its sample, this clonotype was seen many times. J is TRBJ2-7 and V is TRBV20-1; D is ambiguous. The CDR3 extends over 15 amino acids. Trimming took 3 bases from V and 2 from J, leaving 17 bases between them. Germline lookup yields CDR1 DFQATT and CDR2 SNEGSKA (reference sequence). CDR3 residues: CSASPDSLPTYEQYF. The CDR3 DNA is TGCAGTGCTAGTCCCGACTCCCTACCAACCTACGAGCAGTACTTC.

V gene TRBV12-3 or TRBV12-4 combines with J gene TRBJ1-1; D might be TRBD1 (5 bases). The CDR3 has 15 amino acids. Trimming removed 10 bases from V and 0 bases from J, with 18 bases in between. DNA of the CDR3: TGTGCCACCAGGAGCCTGGGGGGGATGAACACTGAAGCTTTCTTT. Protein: CATRSLGGMNTEAFF.

DNA of the CDR3: TGCAGTATGGGACAGGGAATCACAGATACGCAGTATTTT. Its translation is CSMGQGITDTQYF. The chain uses TRBV20-1 and TRBJ2-3; 9 positions match TRBD1. Germline V lookup: CDR1 DFQATT, CDR2 SNEGSKA (reference sequence). The CDR3 is made up of 13 amino acids. The ends lost 8 bases at V and 2 bases at J; junction bases unmatched: 5.

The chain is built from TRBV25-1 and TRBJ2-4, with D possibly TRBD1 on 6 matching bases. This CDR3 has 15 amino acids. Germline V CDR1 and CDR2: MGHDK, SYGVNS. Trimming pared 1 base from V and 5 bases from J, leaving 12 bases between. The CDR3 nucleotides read TGTGCCAGCAGTGAATTAGGGGGTATGGAAAACATTCAGTACTTC. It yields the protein CASSELGGMENIQYF.

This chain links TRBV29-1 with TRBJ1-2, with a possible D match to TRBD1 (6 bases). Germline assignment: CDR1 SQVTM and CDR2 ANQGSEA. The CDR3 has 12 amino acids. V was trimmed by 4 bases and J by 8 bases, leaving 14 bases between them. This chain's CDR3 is CSVVPPGGGYTF. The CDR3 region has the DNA TGCAGCGTTGTACCCCCCGGGGGCGGCTACACCTTC.

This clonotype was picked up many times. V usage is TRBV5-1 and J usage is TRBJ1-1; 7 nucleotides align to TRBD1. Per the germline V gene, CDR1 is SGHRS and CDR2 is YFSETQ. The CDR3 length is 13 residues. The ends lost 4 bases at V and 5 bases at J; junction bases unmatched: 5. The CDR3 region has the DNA TGCGCCAGCAGCGAAGGGGGCAGGACTGAAGCTTTCTTT. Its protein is CASSEGGRTEAFF.

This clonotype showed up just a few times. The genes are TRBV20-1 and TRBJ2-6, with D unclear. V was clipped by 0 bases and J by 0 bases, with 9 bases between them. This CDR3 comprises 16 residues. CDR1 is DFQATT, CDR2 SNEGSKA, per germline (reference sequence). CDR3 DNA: TGCAGTGCTAGAGAGCGGTTACGCTCTGGGGCCAACGTCCTGACTTTC. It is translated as CSARERLRSGANVLTF.

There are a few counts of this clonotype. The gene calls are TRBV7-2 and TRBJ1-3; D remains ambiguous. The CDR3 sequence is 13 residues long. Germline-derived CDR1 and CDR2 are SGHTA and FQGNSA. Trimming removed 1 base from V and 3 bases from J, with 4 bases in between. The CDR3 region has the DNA TGTGCCAGCAGCTTAGGGCTTGGAAACACCATATATTTT. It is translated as CASSLGLGNTIYF.

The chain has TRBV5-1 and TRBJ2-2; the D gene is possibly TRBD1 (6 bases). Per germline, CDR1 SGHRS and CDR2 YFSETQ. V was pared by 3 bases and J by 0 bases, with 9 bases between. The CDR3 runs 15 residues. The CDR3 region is CASSSGVTNTGELFF. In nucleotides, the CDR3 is TGCGCCAGCAGCTCAGGGGTTACGAACACCGGGGAGCTGTTTTTT.

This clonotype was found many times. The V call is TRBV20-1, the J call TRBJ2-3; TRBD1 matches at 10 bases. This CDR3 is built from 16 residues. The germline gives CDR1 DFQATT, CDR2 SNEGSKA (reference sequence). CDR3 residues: CGGQGLSDSRTDTQYF. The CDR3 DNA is TGCGGGGGACAGGGGTTGAGTGATTCCCGGACAGATACGCAGTATTTT.

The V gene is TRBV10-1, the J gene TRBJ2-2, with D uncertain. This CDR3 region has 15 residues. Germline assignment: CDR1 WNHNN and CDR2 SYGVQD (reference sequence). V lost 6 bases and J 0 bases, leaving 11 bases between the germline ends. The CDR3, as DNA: TGCGCCAGCAGCGCTAGGGTGGCGAACACCGGGGAGCTGTTTTTT. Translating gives CASSARVANTGELFF.

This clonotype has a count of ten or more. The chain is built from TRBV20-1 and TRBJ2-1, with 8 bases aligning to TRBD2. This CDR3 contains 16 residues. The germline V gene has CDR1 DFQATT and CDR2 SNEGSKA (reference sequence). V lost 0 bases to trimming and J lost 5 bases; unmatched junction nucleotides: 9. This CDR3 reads CSARDPRRGVDNEQFF. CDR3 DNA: TGCAGTGCTAGAGATCCACGGCGGGGGGTCGACAATGAGCAGTTCTTC.

DNA for the CDR3: TGTGCCAGCAGCGTCCGGGGCGGCTACACTGAAGCTTTCTTT. Translating gives CASSVRGGYTEAFF. This chain connects TRBV25-1 to TRBJ1-1; maybe TRBD1 (5 bases). Trimming removed 6 bases from V and 3 bases from J, with 14 bases in between. This CDR3 has 14 amino acids. Germline CDR1 MGHDK, CDR2 SYGVNS.

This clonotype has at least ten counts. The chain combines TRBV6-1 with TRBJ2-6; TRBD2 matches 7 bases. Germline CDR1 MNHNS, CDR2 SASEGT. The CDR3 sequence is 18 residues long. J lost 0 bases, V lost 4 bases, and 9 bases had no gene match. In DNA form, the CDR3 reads TGTGCCAGCAGTGGCTGGATAGGGAGGGGCTCTGGGGCCAACGTCCTGACTTTC. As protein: CASSGWIGRGSGANVLTF.

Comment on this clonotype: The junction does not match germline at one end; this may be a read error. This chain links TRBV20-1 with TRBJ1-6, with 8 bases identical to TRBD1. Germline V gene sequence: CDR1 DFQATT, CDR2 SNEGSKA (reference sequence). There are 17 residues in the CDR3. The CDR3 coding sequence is TGCTGTGCTAGAGAAGGGGGACAGGTACCCGGTAATTCACCCCTCCACTTT. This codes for CCAREGGQVPGNSPLHF.

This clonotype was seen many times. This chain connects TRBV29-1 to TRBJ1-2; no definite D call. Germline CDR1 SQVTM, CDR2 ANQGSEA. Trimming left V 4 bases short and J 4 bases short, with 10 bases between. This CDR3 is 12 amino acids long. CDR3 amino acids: CSVVEPPYGYTF. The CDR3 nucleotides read TGCAGCGTTGTAGAGCCCCCCTATGGCTACACCTTC.

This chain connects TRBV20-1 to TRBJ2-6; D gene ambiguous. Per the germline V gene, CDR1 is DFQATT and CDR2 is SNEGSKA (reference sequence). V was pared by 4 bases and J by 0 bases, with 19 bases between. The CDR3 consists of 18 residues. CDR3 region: CSATARTPVSSGANVLTF. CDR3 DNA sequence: TGCAGTGCTACCGCCCGCACACCTGTTTCCTCTGGGGCCAACGTCCTGACTTTC.

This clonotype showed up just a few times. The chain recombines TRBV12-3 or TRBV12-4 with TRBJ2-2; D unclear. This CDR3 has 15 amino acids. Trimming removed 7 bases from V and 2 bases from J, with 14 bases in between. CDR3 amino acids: CASITTGPNTGELFF. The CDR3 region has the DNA TGTGCCAGCATCACCACCGGCCCTAACACCGGGGAGCTGTTTTTT.

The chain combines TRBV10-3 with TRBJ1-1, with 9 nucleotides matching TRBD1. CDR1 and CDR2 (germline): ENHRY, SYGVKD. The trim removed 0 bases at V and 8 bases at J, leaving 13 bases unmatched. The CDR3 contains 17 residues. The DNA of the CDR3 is TGTGCCATCAGTGAGTCGACTCTTCGAACAGGGGGCATCGAAGCTTTCTTT. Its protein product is CAISESTLRTGGIEAFF.

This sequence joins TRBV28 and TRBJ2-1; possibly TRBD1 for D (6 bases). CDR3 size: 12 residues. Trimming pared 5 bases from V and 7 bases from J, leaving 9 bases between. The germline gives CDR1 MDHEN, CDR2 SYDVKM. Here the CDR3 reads CASSETGNEQFF. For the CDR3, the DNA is TGTGCCAGCAGTGAAACAGGGAATGAGCAGTTCTTC.

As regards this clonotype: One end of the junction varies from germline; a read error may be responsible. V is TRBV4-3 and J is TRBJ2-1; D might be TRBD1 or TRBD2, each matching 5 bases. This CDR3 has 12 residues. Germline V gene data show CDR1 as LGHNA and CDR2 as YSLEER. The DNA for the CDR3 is TGCGCCAGCAGCCAAGATTGGGGGTCCCCCATCTTC. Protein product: CASSQDWGSPIF.

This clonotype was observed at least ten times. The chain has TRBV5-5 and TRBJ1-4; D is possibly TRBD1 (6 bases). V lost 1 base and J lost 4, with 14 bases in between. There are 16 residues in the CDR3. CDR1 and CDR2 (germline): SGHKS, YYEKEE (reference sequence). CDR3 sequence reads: CASSLRGDRINEKLFF. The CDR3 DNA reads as TGTGCCAGCAGCTTGCGGGGCGACAGGATTAATGAAAAACTGTTTTTT.

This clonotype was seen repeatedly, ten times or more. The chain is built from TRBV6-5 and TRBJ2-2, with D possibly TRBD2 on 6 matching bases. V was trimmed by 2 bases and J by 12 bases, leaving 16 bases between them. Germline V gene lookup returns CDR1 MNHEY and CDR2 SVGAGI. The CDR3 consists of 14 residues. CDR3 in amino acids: CASSYNSGSVKLFF. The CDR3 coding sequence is TGTGCCAGCAGTTACAATAGCGGTTCAGTGAAGCTGTTTTTT.

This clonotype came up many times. CDR3 nucleotide sequence: TGTGCCAGCAGTTGGACAGGACCCTCCTACGAGCAGTACTTC. The encoded protein is CASSWTGPSYEQYF. This chain links TRBV6-5 with TRBJ2-7; 7 nucleotides align to TRBD1. V shed 4 bases and J 0 bases; nucleotides not matched to a gene: 3. The CDR3 is 14 amino acids. Germline values: CDR1 MNHEY, CDR2 SVGAGI.

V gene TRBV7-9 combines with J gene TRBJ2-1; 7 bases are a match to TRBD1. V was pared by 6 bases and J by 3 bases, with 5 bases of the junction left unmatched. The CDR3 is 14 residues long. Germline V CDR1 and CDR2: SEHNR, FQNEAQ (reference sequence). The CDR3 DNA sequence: TGTGCCAGCAGTACCGGGACAGACTACAATGAGCAGTTCTTC. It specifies CASSTGTDYNEQFF.